The T cell receptor beta chain described here comes from a study of T cells in Graves' hyperthyroidism and ophthalmopathy. From RNA transcripts, TCR beta CDR3 regions were amplified. First-round RT-PCR with HTBI primers amplified the TCR CDR3 region. MiXCR was run by TCRdb on the multiplex PCR reads, yielding one entry per CDR3 protein. The sample yields approximately 710,000 distinct CDR3 sequences, about 18% seen once. Overall study findings and caveats: The model's output predicted ophthalmopathy at a median of roughly seven months prior to onset.

Germline V gene data show CDR1 as SNHLY and CDR2 as FYNNEI. The CDR3 loop spans 14 amino acids. V shed 8 bases, J shed 2 bases, and the junction held 2 bases outside the gene matches. This clonotype was picked up many times. The antigen is not known. This TCR came from a man between 45 and 60 years old with Graves' hyperthyroidism. This chain joins TRBV2 and TRBJ2-1; TRBD2 matches 11 bases. Sequencing was carried out using blood. The CDR3 region is CASSGLAAYNEQFF. CDR3 nucleotides: TGTGCCAGCTCGGGACTAGCGGCCTACAATGAGCAGTTCTTC.